Described below is a single TCR beta chain sequence and its context. The source of the sample is a study of PD-1 blockade in classical Hodgkin lymphoma. Each and every patient relapsed after autologous stem cell transplantation, and patients got differing brentuximab vedotin exposure. Researchers report purifying CD4+ T cells from thawed PBMCs by magnetic negative selection. Complete response, partial response or progressive disease constituted the best responses recorded. CDR1 is GTSNPN, CDR2 SVGIG, per germline (reference sequence). The CDR3 totals 15 residues. The V end was cut by 0 bases, the J end by 0 bases, with 9 bases between. Profiling relied on immunoSEQ multiplex PCR, and the TCRdb table lists in-frame clones only, not all of them. The repertoire holds 25,000 to 30,000 clones, with 60% to 85% as singletons.

The sequenced sample was CD4+ T cells from blood, obtained at baseline. The rearrangement uses TRBV30 and TRBJ1-5, with unresolved D. The TCR was taken from a human donor with classical Hodgkin lymphoma. The CDR3 reads CAWSVAGYSNQPQHF. The CDR3 DNA sequence: TGTGCCTGGAGTGTTGCAGGATATAGCAATCAGCCCCAGCATTTT.